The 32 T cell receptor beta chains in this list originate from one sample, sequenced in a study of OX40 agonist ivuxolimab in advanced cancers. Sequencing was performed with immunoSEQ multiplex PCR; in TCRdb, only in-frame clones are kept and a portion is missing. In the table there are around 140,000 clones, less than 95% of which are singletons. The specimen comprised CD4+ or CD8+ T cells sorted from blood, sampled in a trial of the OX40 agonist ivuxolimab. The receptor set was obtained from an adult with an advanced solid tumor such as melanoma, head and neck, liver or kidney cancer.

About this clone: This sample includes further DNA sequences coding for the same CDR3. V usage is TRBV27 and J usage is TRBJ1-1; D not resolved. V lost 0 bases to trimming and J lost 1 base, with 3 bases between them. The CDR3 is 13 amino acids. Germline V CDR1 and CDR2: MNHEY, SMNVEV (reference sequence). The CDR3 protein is CASSLSWNTEAFF. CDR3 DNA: TGTGCCAGCAGTTTATCTTGGAACACTGAAGCTTTCTTT.

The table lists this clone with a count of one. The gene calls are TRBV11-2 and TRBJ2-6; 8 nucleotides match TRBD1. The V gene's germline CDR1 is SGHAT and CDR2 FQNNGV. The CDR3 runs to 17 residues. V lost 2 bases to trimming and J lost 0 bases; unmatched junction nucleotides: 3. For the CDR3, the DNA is TGTGCCAGCAGCTTATCGGGACAGGTCTCTGGGGCCAACGTCCTGACTTTC. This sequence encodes CASSLSGQVSGANVLTF.

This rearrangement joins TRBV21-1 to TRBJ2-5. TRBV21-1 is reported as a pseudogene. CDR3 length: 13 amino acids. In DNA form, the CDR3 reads TGTGCCAGCAGCAAACCGGCTCAAGAGACCCAGTACTTC. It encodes CASSKPAQETQYF.

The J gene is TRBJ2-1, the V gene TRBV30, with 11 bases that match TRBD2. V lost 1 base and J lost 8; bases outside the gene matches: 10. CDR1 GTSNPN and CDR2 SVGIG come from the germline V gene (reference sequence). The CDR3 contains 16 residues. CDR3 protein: CAWSGSTSGGWDEQFF. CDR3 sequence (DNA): TGTGCCTGGAGTGGGTCTACTAGCGGGGGCTGGGATGAGCAGTTCTTC.

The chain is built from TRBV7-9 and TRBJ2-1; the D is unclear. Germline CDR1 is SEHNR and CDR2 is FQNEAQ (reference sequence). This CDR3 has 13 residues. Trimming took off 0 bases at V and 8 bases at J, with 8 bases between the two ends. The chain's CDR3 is CASSLALWDEQFF. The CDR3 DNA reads TGTGCCAGCAGCTTAGCCCTCTGGGATGAGCAGTTCTTC.

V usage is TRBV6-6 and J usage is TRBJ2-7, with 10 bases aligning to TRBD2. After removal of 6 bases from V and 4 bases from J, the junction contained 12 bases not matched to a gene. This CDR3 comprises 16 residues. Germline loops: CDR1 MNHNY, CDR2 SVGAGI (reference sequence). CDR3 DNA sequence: TGTGCCAGCAGCCCCCCCAGCGGGAGGGTAGGATACGAGCAGTACTTC. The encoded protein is CASSPPSGRVGYEQYF.

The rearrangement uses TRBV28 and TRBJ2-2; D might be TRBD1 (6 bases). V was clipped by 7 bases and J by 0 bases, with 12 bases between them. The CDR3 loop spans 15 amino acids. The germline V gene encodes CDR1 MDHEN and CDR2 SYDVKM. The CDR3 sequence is CASTSGAANTGELFF. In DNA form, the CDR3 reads TGTGCCAGCACCTCAGGGGCGGCGAACACCGGGGAGCTGTTTTTT.

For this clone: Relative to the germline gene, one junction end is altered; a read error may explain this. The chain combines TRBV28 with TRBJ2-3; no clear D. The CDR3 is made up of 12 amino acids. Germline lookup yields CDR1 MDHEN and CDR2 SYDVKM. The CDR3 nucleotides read TGCGCCAGCAGTTTGCGAACAGATACGCAGTATTTT. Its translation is CASSLRTDTQYF.

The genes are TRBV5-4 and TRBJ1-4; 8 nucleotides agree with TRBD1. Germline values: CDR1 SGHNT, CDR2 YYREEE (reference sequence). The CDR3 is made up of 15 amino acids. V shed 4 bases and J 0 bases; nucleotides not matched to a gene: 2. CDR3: CASSMTGATNEKLFF. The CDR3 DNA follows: TGTGCCAGCAGCATGACAGGGGCAACTAATGAAAAACTGTTTTTT.

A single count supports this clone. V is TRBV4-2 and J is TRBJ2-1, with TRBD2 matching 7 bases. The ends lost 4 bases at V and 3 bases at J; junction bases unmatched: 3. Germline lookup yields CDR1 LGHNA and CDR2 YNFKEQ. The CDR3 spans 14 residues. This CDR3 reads CASSPAGSYNEQFF. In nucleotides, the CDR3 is TGTGCCAGCAGCCCAGCGGGGAGCTACAATGAGCAGTTCTTC.

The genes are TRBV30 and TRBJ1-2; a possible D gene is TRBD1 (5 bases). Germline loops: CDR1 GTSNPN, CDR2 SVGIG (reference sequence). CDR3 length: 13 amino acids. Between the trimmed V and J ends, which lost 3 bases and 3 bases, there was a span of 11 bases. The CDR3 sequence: CAWSGAGDYGYTF. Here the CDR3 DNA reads TGTGCCTGGAGCGGGGCGGGGGACTATGGCTACACCTTC.

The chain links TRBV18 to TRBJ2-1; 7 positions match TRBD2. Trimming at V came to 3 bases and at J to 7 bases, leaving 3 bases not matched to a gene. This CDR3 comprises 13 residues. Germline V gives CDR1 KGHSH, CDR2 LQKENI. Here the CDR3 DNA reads TGTGCCAGCTCACCGGGGGAGGGGAATGAGCAGTTCTTC. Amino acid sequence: CASSPGEGNEQFF.

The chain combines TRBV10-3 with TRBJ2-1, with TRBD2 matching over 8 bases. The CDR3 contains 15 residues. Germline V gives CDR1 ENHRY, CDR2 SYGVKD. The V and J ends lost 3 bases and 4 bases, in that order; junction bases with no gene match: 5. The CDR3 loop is CAISDRAGDYNEQFF. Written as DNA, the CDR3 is TGTGCCATCAGTGACCGAGCGGGAGATTACAATGAGCAGTTCTTC.

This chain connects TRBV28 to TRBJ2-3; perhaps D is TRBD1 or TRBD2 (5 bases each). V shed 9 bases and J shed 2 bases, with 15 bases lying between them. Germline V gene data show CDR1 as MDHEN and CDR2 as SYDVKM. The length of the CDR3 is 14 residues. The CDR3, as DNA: TGTGCCAGTCTTTCGGGGCGAGACACAGATACGCAGTATTTT. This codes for CASLSGRDTDTQYF.

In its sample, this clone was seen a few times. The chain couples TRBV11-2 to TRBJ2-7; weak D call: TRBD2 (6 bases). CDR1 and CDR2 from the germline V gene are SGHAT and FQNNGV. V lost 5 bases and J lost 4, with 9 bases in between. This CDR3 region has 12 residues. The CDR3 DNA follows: TGTGCCAGCAGCGATGCGGGGTACGAGCAGTACTTC. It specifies CASSDAGYEQYF.

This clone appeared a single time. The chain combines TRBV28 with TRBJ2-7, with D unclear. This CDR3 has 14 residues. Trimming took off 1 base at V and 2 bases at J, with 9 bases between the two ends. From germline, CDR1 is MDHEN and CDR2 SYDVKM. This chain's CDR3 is CASSLSGSTYEQYF. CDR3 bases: TGTGCCAGCAGTTTATCAGGTAGTACCTACGAGCAGTACTTC.

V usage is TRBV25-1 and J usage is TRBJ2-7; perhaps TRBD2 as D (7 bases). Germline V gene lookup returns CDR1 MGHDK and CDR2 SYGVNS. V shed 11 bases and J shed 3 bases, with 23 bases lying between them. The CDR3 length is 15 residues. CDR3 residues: CAPGGGGKPHYEQYF. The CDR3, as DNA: TGTGCCCCCGGAGGGGGGGGCAAACCACACTACGAGCAGTACTTC.

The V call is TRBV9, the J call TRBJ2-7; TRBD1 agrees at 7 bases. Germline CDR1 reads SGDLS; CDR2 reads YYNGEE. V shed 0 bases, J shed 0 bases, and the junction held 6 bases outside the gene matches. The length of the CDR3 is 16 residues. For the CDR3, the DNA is TGTGCCAGCAGCGTAGCTGGGGACAGTTACTCCTACGAGCAGTACTTC. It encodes CASSVAGDSYSYEQYF. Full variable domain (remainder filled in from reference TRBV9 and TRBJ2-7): DSGVTQTPKHLITATGQRVTLRCSPRSGDLSVYWYQQSLDQGLQFLIQYYNGEERAKGNILERFSAQQFPDLHSELNLSSLELGDSALYFCASSVAGDSYSYEQYFGPGTRLTVT.

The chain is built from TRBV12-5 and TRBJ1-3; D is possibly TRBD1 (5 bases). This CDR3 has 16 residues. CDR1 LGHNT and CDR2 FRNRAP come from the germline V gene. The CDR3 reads CATTIEVGTTGNTIYF. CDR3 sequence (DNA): TGTGCCACGACCATCGAGGTCGGGACGACTGGAAACACCATATATTTT.

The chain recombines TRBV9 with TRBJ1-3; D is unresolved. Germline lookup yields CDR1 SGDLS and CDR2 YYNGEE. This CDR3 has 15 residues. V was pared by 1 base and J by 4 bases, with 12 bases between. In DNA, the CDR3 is TGTGCCAGCAGCGTAAATTTCGCTCCGGGAAACACCATATATTTT. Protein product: CASSVNFAPGNTIYF. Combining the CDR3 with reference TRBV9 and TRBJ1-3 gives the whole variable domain DSGVTQTPKHLITATGQRVTLRCSPRSGDLSVYWYQQSLDQGLQFLIQYYNGEERAKGNILERFSAQQFPDLHSELNLSSLELGDSALYFCASSVNFAPGNTIYFGEGSWLTVV.

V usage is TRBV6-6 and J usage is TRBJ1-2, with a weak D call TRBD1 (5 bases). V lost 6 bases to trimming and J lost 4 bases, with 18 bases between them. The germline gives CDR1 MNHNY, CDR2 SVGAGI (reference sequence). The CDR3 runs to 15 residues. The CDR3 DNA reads TGTGCCAGCAGCAAGAACCGGGACGGAGTCTATGGCTACACCTTC. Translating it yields CASSKNRDGVYGYTF.

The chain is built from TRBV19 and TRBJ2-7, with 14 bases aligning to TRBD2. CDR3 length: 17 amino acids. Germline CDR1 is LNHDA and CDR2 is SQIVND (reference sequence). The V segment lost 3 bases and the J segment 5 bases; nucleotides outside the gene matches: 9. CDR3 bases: TGTGCCAGTAGTATGGTCGTTCGGGGACTAGCGGGAGACGAGCAGTACTTC. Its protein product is CASSMVVRGLAGDEQYF.

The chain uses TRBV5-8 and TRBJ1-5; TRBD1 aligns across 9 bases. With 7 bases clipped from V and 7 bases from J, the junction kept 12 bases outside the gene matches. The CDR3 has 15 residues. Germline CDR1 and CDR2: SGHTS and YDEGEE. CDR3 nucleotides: TGTGCCAGCCAAAGGACCGGACAGGGGTACCAGCCCCAGCATTTT. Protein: CASQRTGQGYQPQHF.

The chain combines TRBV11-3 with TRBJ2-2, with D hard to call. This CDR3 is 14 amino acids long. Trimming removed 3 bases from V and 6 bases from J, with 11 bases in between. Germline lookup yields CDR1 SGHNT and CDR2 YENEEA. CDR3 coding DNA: TGTGCCAGCAGCTTCGGACCTCTCCCCGGGGAGCTGTTTTTT. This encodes CASSFGPLPGELFF.

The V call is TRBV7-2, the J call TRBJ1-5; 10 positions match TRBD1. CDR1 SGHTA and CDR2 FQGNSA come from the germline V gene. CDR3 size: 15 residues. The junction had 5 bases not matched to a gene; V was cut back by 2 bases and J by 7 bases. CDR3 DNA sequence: TGTGCCAGCAGCTTACCCCCGGGACAGGGGCAGCCCCAGCATTTT. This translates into CASSLPPGQGQPQHF.

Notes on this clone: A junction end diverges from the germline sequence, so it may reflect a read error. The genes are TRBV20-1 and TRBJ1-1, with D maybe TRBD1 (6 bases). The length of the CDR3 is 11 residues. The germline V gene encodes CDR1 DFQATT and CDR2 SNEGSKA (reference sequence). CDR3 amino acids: CSASRGAEAFF. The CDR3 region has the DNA TGCAGTGCTAGCCGGGGGGCTGAGGCTTTCTTT.

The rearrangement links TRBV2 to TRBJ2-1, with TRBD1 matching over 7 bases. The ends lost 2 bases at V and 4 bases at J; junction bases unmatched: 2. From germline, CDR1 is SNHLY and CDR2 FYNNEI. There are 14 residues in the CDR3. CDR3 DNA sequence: TGTGCCAGCAGTGAACGGACAGGATACAATGAGCAGTTCTTC. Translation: CASSERTGYNEQFF.

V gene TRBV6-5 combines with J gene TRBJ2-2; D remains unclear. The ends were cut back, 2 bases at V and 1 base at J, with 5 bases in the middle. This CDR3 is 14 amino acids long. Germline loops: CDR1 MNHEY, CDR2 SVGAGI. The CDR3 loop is CASSYPRNTGELFF. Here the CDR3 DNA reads TGTGCCAGCAGTTACCCCCGGAACACCGGGGAGCTGTTTTTT.

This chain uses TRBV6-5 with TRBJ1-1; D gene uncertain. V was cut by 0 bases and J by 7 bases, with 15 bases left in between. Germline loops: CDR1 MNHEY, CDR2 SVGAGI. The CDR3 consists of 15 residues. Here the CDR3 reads CASSYSTIDGYEAFF. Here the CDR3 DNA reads TGTGCCAGCAGTTACTCGACTATCGACGGTTATGAAGCTTTCTTT.

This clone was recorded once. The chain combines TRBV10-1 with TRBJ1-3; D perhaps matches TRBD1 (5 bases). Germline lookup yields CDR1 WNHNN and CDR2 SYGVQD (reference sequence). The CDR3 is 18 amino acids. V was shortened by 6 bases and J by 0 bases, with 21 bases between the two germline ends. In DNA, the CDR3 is TGCGCCAGCAGGGGGACGGCGCCACTGCCCCTCTCTGGAAACACCATATATTTT. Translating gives CASRGTAPLPLSGNTIYF.

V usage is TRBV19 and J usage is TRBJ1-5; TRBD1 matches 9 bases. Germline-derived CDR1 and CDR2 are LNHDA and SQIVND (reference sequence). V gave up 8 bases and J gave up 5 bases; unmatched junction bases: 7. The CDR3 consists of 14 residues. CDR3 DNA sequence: TGTGCCAGTCGACAGGGGGGTTGGGATCAGCCCCAGCATTTT. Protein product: CASRQGGWDQPQHF.

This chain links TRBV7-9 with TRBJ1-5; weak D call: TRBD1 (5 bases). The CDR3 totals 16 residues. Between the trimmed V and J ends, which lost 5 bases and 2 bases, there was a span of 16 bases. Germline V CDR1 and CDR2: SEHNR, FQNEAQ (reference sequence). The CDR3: CASSPERGRGNQPQHF. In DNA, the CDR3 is TGTGCCAGCAGCCCTGAGAGGGGAAGGGGCAATCAGCCCCAGCATTTT.